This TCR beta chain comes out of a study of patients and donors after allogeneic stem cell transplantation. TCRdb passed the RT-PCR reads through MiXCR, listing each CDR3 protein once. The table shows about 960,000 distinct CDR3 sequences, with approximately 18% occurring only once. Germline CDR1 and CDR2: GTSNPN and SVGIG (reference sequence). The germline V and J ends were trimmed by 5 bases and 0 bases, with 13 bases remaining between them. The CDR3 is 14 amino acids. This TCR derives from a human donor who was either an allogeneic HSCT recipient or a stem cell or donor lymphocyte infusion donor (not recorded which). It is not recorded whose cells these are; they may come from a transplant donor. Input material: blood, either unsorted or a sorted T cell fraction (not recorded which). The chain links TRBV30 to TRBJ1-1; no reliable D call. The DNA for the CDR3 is TGTGCCTGGGCGAAGTGGGGAATGAACACTGAAGCTTTCTTT. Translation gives CAWAKWGMNTEAFF.